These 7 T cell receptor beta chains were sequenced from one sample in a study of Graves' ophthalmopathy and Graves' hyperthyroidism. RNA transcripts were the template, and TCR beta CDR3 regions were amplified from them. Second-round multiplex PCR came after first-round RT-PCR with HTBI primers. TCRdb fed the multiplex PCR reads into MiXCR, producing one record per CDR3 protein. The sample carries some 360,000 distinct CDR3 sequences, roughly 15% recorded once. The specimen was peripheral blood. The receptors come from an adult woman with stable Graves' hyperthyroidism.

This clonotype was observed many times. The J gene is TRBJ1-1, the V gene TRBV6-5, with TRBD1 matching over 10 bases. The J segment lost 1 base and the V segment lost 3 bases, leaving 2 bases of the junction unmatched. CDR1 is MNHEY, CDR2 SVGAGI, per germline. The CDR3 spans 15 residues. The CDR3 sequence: CASSYRQGANTEAFF. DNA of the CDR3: TGTGCCAGCAGTTATCGACAGGGGGCGAACACTGAAGCTTTCTTT.

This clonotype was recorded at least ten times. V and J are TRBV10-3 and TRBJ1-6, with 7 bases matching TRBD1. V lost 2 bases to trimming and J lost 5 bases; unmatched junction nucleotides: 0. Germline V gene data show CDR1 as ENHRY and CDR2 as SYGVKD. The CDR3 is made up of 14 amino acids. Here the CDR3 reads CAISEDRDNSPLHF. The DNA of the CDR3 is TGTGCCATCAGTGAGGACAGGGATAATTCACCCCTCCACTTT.

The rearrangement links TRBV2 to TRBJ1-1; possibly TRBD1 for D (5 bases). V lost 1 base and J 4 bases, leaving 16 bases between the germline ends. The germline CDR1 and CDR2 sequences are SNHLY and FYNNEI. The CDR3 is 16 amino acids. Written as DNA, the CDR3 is TGTGCCAGCAGTGAAGAGGCAGGGCCCAAGGGCACTGAAGCTTTCTTT. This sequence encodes CASSEEAGPKGTEAFF.

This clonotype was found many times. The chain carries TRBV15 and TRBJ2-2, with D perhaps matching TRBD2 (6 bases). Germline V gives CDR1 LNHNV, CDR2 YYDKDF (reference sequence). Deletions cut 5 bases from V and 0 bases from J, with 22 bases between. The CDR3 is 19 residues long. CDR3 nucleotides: TGTGCCACCAGCGATGAGACGGGGGATATAGGCTCGAACACCGGGGAGCTGTTTTTT. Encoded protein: CATSDETGDIGSNTGELFF.

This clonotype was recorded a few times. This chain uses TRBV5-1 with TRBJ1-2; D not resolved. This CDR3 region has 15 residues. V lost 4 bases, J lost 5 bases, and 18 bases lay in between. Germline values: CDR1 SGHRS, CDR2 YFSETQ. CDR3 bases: TGCGCCAGCAGCCCCCACCTTTCCCAAGGGTATGGCTACACCTTC. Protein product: CASSPHLSQGYGYTF.

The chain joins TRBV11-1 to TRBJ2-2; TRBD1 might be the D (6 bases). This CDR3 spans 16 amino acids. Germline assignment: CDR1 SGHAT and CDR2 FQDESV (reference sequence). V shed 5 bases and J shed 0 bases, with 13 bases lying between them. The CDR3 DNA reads TGTGCCAGCAGCATAAACAGGGTTTCGAACACCGGGGAGCTGTTTTTT. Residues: CASSINRVSNTGELFF. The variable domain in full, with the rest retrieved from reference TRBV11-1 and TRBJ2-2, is EAEVAQSPRYKITEKSQAVAFWCDPISGHATLYWYRQILGQGPELLVQFQDESVVDDSQLPKDRFSAERLKGVDSTLKIQPAELGDSAMYLCASSINRVSNTGELFFGEGSRLTVL.

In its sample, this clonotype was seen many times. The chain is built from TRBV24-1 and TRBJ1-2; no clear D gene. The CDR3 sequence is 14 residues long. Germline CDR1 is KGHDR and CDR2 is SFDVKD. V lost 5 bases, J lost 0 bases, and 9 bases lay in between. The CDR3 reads CATSGHQANYGYTF. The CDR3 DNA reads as TGTGCCACCAGTGGGCACCAAGCTAACTATGGCTACACCTTC.